This entry lists 3 T cell receptor beta chains sequenced from one sample in a study of cytomegalovirus exposure and HLA in healthy donors. The PCR ran on 60 Vbeta and 13 Jbeta primers. Only in-frame clones appear in the TCRdb table, and some are missing; sequencing was by immunoSEQ multiplex PCR. The sample holds 75,000 to 100,000 clones, 73% seen once. Sequencing was performed on PBMCs. Receptor source: a man aged 35 to 55 in good health and CMV-seronegative.

The gene calls are TRBV6-1 and TRBJ2-7; weak D call: TRBD2 (7 bases). The CDR3 extends over 15 amino acids. Between the trimmed V and J ends, which lost 2 bases and 5 bases, there was a span of 16 bases. Germline V gives CDR1 MNHNS, CDR2 SASEGT. CDR3 in amino acids: CASSETEGGPDEQYF. The DNA of the CDR3 is TGTGCCAGCAGTGAAACGGAGGGGGGGCCCGACGAGCAGTACTTC.

This rearrangement joins TRBV9 to TRBJ1-1; the D gene is possibly TRBD1 (5 bases). Germline V lookup: CDR1 SGDLS, CDR2 YYNGEE. V dropped 3 bases and J dropped 2 bases, with 11 bases sitting between them. CDR3 length: 14 residues. The CDR3 region has the DNA TGTGCCAGCAGCGGACAGTCAAGAAACACTGAAGCTTTCTTT. Translation gives CASSGQSRNTEAFF. Full variable domain (missing parts from reference TRBV9 and TRBJ1-1): DSGVTQTPKHLITATGQRVTLRCSPRSGDLSVYWYQQSLDQGLQFLIQYYNGEERAKGNILERFSAQQFPDLHSELNLSSLELGDSALYFCASSGQSRNTEAFFGQGTRLTVV.

This chain uses TRBV30 with TRBJ1-1, with D possibly matching TRBD1 (6 bases). The CDR3 has 16 residues. With 5 bases removed from V and 1 base from J, the gap between germline ends came to 20 bases. Germline CDR1 is GTSNPN and CDR2 is SVGIG (reference sequence). The DNA for the CDR3 is TGTGCCTGGTGCAGGGACATGGTGTTCGAGAACACTGAAGCTTTCTTT. It codes for CAWCRDMVFENTEAFF.